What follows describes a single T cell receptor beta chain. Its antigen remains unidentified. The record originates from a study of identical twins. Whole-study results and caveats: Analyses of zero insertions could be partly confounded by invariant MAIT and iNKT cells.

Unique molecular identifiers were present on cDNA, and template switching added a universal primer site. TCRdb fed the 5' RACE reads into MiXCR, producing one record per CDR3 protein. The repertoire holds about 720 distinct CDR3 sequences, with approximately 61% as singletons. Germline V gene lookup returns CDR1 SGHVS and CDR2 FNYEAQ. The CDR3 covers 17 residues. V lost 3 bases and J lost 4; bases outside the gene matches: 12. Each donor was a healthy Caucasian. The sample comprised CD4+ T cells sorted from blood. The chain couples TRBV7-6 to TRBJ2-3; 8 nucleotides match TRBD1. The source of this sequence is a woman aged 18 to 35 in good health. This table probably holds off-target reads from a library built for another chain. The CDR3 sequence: CASSFYTGGTRADTQYF. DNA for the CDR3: TGTGCCAGCAGCTTCTATACAGGGGGAACTAGAGCAGATACGCAGTATTTT.